This TCR beta chain was sequenced in a study of cytomegalovirus exposure and HLA in healthy donors. Study results and limitations: A few CMV-associated chains were confirmed in vitro to be specific for CMV antigens.

About this clone: The antigen remains undetermined.

Only in-frame clones appear in the TCRdb table, and some are missing; sequencing was by immunoSEQ multiplex PCR. Of roughly 110,000 clones listed, 88% were seen once; the top ten hold around 1.7%. The sequenced material came from PBMCs. The receptor was derived from a woman in her late teens or twenties in good health and CMV-seropositive.

CDR3 in DNA: TGTGCCAGCAGACCAAGGACTAGCGGGGGGGCGCCCTTCTTC. Protein sequence: CASRPRTSGGAPFF. The chain is built from TRBV11-2 and TRBJ2-1, with 15 bases matching TRBD2. There are 14 residues in the CDR3. The trim removed 6 bases at V and 16 bases at J, leaving 10 bases unmatched. Germline CDR1 is SGHAT and CDR2 is FQNNGV.